This note documents a single T cell receptor (beta chain) sequence. Antigen: not known. V was shortened by 5 bases and J by 3 bases, with 11 bases between the two germline ends. The CDR3 is 14 amino acids. Germline CDR1 MNHNS, CDR2 SASEGT. Using immunoSEQ multiplex PCR, the repertoire was profiled, and TCRdb retains in-frame clones only, with some absent. The sample includes more than 55,000 clones, 86% of them seen just once. The sample belongs to a study of OX40 agonist ivuxolimab in advanced cancers. Turning to the study itself: Patient treatment consisted of intravenous ivuxolimab administration every 2 weeks at 0.01 to 10 mg/kg. Of the patients, three showed partial responses, one with hepatocellular carcinoma and two with cutaneous melanoma. Previous treatment with anti-PD-1, anti-PD-L1 or anti-CTLA-4 therapy was allowed; under 50% had received some. Study-level findings and limits: At 0.1 to 3.0 mg/kg and by week 6, clonal expansion occurred in CD4+ and CD8+ blood T cells.

The source of this sequence is an adult with an advanced solid tumor such as melanoma, head and neck, liver or kidney cancer. The genes are TRBV6-1 and TRBJ1-5; no firm D call. Here the sequenced sample was CD4+ or CD8+ T cells sorted from blood, taken in a trial of the OX40 agonist ivuxolimab. The CDR3 DNA is TGTGCCAGCAGTTCCTCAGGTACCAATCAGCCCCAGCATTTT. Amino acid sequence: CASSSSGTNQPQHF.